These 3 T cell receptor beta chains were all obtained from the same sample, sequenced in a study of T-cell reconstitution after alpha-beta-depleted transplantation in children. Unique molecular identifiers featured in how the TCRbeta library was prepared. TCRdb re-derived calls from the PCR reads in MiXCR, one entry per CDR3 protein. The sample has some 220,000 distinct CDR3 sequences; 11% are singletons. Sequenced material: PBMCs, taken before TCRalphabeta/CD19-depleted stem cell transplant. The source of these receptors is a child under three years old with acute myeloid leukemia, due to receive a stem cell transplant.

This clonotype was counted many times. The genes are TRBV21-1 and TRBJ2-3. TRBV21-1 is tagged as a pseudogene. The CDR3 is made up of 15 amino acids. The CDR3 nucleotides are TGTGCCAGCAGCAAAGCGACGACTAGCACAGATACGCAGTATTTT. The encoded protein is CASSKATTSTDTQYF.

This clonotype has at least ten counts. The chain is built from TRBV13 and TRBJ2-2; 9 nucleotides agree with TRBD1. The CDR3 is 17 amino acids. J gave up 5 bases and V 5 bases, and 12 bases lay outside the gene matches. CDR1 and CDR2 (germline): PRHDT, FYEKMQ (reference sequence). The CDR3: CASSTLSGTGRTGELFF. CDR3 coding DNA: TGTGCCAGCAGCACCCTTTCCGGGACAGGGAGAACCGGGGAGCTGTTTTTT.

This clonotype was seen a few times. A much larger clone differs by one base, so this may be a read error. The chain carries TRBV11-3 and TRBJ2-1; weak D call: TRBD2 (6 bases). The length of the CDR3 is 17 residues. The V gene's germline CDR1 is SGHNT and CDR2 YENEEA. V lost 0 bases to trimming and J lost 4 bases, with 16 bases between them. CDR3 DNA sequence: TGTGCCAGCAGCTTAGATCTGGCGGGGACTTCGTACAATGAGCAGTTCTTC. Its translation is CASSLDLAGTSYNEQFF.